The 16 T cell receptor beta chains in this list originate from one sample, sequenced in a study of shared clonotypes between healthy human individuals. Some clones are missing from TCRdb's copy, which holds only in-frame ones; the method was immunoSEQ multiplex PCR. Of around 2.1 million clones listed, 90% to 97% were seen once; the top ten hold around 0.13%. What was sequenced was naive CD4+ T cells sorted from blood. Subset specified: CD45RA+ positively selected. The receptor source for this set is a man younger than 35 in good health.

The rearrangement links TRBV7-9 to TRBJ2-5; weak D call: TRBD2 (6 bases). Trimming pared 1 base from V and 5 bases from J, leaving 14 bases between. Germline lookup yields CDR1 SEHNR and CDR2 FQNEAQ (reference sequence). The CDR3 spans 15 residues. CDR3 bases: TGTGCCAGCAGCTTAGAAGCGGGCCTGAGGGAGACCCAGTACTTC. Translation gives CASSLEAGLRETQYF.

This chain links TRBV18 with TRBJ2-1, with 8 bases that match TRBD2. Trimming cost V 6 bases and J 7 bases; bases outside gene matches: 2. CDR3 size: 12 residues. CDR1 and CDR2 from the germline V gene are KGHSH and LQKENI. The CDR3 nucleotides read TGTGCCAGCTCGGGGACTAGTAATGAGCAGTTCTTC. Protein: CASSGTSNEQFF.

The V gene is TRBV2, the J gene TRBJ1-5; weak D call: TRBD1 (6 bases). The CDR3 has 17 amino acids. V was clipped by 0 bases and J by 3 bases, with 15 bases between them. Looked up from germline, CDR1 is SNHLY and CDR2 is FYNNEI. CDR3 bases: TGTGCCAGCAGTGAAGCGCGGCAGGGGATTTTCAATCAGCCCCAGCATTTT. Its protein is CASSEARQGIFNQPQHF.

The chain combines TRBV18 with TRBJ2-1; the match to TRBD2 covers 8 bases. The V gene's germline CDR1 is KGHSH and CDR2 LQKENI. Trimming cost V 3 bases and J 1 base; bases outside gene matches: 8. There are 17 residues in the CDR3. The CDR3 here is CASSPRELAGSYNEQFF. The CDR3 DNA reads as TGTGCCAGCTCACCCAGGGAGCTAGCGGGTTCCTACAATGAGCAGTTCTTC.

This chain connects TRBV6-6 to TRBJ1-2, with D unclear. The CDR3 loop spans 14 amino acids. Germline V gene data show CDR1 as MNHNY and CDR2 as SVGAGI (reference sequence). V lost 6 bases and J 4 bases, leaving 15 bases between the germline ends. CDR3 nucleotides: TGTGCCAGCAGAGCGGACGGAGCCCTCTATGGCTACACCTTC. Amino acids: CASRADGALYGYTF.

The V gene is TRBV7-9, the J gene TRBJ1-5; 8 nucleotides agree with TRBD1. Germline loops: CDR1 SEHNR, CDR2 FQNEAQ (reference sequence). V lost 5 bases to trimming and J lost 4 bases; unmatched junction nucleotides: 4. CDR3 size: 14 residues. The CDR3 sequence: CASSATGENQPQHF. The CDR3 coding sequence is TGTGCCAGCAGCGCGACAGGGGAAAATCAGCCCCAGCATTTT. Combining the CDR3 with reference TRBV7-9 and TRBJ1-5 gives the whole variable domain DTGVSQNPRHKITKRGQNVTFRCDPISEHNRLYWYRQTLGQGPEFLTYFQNEAQLEKSRLLSDRFSAERPKGSFSTLEIQRTEQGDSAMYLCASSATGENQPQHFGDGTRLSIL.

The gene calls are TRBV30 and TRBJ1-1; D unclear. This CDR3 has 13 residues. Germline values: CDR1 GTSNPN, CDR2 SVGIG (reference sequence). V shed 6 bases and J shed 2 bases, with 13 bases lying between them. The CDR3 DNA reads TGTGCCTGCATCCAGGTAGTTAACACTGAAGCTTTCTTT. Translated: CACIQVVNTEAFF. Using reference TRBV30 and TRBJ1-1 for the parts outside the CDR3, the full variable domain is SQTIHQWPATLVQPVGSPLSLECTVEGTSNPNLYWYRQAAGRGLQLLFYSVGIGQISSEVPQNLSASRPQDRQFILSSKKLLLSDSGFYLCACIQVVNTEAFFGQGTRLTVV.

This sequence joins TRBV25-1 and TRBJ2-5; D could derive from TRBD1 or TRBD2 (6 bases each). CDR3 length equals 14 residues. Trimming pared 5 bases from V and 4 bases from J, leaving 14 bases between. Germline lookup yields CDR1 MGHDK and CDR2 SYGVNS. Written as DNA, the CDR3 is TGTGCCAGCAGTTCCCTAGGGGGGACAGAGACCCAGTACTTC. This gives the protein CASSSLGGTETQYF.

Note on this clone: Other DNA sequences in this specimen translate into the identical CDR3. The V and J genes are TRBV20-1 and TRBJ2-1; the D is unclear. This CDR3 comprises 9 residues. Trimming removed 6 bases at V and 6 bases at J, with 3 bases between. Germline V gene lookup returns CDR1 DFQATT and CDR2 SNEGSKA (reference sequence). The DNA for the CDR3 is TGCAGTGCGACCAATGAGCAGTTCTTC. It specifies CSATNEQFF.

CDR3 sequence reads: CASSQKTAHNEQFF. Here the CDR3 DNA reads TGTGCCAGCAGCCAAAAGACAGCCCACAATGAGCAGTTCTTC. The chain recombines TRBV5-4 with TRBJ2-1; D possibly corresponds to TRBD1 (5 bases). V was pared by 4 bases and J by 5 bases, with 13 bases between. CDR3 size: 14 residues. CDR1 is SGHNT and CDR2 is YYREEE in the germline V gene (reference sequence).

The V gene is TRBV9, the J gene TRBJ2-5, with D uncertain. The germline CDR1 and CDR2 sequences are SGDLS and YYNGEE. CDR3 length: 15 amino acids. The germline V and J ends were trimmed by 0 bases and 1 base, with 10 bases remaining between them. This CDR3 reads CASSVAPLVQETQYF. In DNA form, the CDR3 reads TGTGCCAGCAGCGTAGCCCCGCTAGTCCAAGAGACCCAGTACTTC. The complete variable domain, with remaining parts taken from reference TRBV9 and TRBJ2-5, reads DSGVTQTPKHLITATGQRVTLRCSPRSGDLSVYWYQQSLDQGLQFLIQYYNGEERAKGNILERFSAQQFPDLHSELNLSSLELGDSALYFCASSVAPLVQETQYFGPGTRLLVL.

This chain links TRBV9 with TRBJ2-3; TRBD2 matches 8 bases. V gave up 3 bases and J gave up 0 bases; unmatched junction bases: 3. The CDR3 runs 15 residues. Germline V gene lookup returns CDR1 SGDLS and CDR2 YYNGEE. The CDR3 nucleotides read TGTGCCAGCAGCGACAGGACTAGCAGCACAGATACGCAGTATTTT. It yields the protein CASSDRTSSTDTQYF.

Points on this clone: This sample includes further DNA sequences coding for the same CDR3. This sequence joins TRBV5-1 and TRBJ1-6; D is ambiguous. Germline V gene lookup returns CDR1 SGHRS and CDR2 YFSETQ. There are 14 residues in the CDR3. The V gene lost 0 bases and the J gene lost 6 bases, with 7 bases spanning the gap. The CDR3 nucleotides are TGCGCCAGCAGCTTGGGGTCAGCTAATTCACCCCTCCACTTT. This encodes CASSLGSANSPLHF.

In DNA, the CDR3 is TGTGCCAGCAGCTCGTTATCTGCCATTCAGTACTTC. It is translated as CASSSLSAIQYF. The V and J genes are TRBV11-2 and TRBJ2-4; D uncertain. The CDR3 extends over 12 amino acids. The germline gives CDR1 SGHAT, CDR2 FQNNGV. Trimming removed 4 bases from V and 9 bases from J, with 10 bases in between.

V usage is TRBV6-1 and J usage is TRBJ2-2; TRBD1 matches 8 bases. Per the germline V gene, CDR1 is MNHNS and CDR2 is SASEGT. The CDR3 consists of 14 residues. Losses at the gene ends were 7 bases for V and 4 bases for J; bases not matched to a gene: 5. The CDR3 region has the DNA TGTGCCAGCAAATTAGACAGGGGCACCGGGGAGCTGTTTTTT. It translates to CASKLDRGTGELFF.

V and J are TRBV5-1 and TRBJ1-6; the match to TRBD1 covers 8 bases. This CDR3 comprises 16 residues. Germline V gives CDR1 SGHRS, CDR2 YFSETQ. V was clipped by 5 bases and J by 6 bases; unmatched bases: 10. CDR3 in amino acids: CASSSQGAGGNSPLHF. For the CDR3, the DNA is TGCGCCAGCAGTTCCCAGGGGGCAGGGGGTAATTCACCCCTCCACTTT.